The table lists the clone carrying this TCR beta chain with a few counts. This entry is derived from a study of blood T cell repertoires in COVID-19. For the study at large: The origin of the acute and convalescent COVID-19 samples was the United States, Italy and Spain.

V lost 5 bases and J 3 bases, leaving 14 bases between the germline ends. Germline CDR1 reads LNHDA; CDR2 reads SQIVND (reference sequence). CDR3 length: 15 residues. Produced via immunoSEQ multiplex PCR; TCRdb's table is partial and in-frame only. The repertoire has some 150,000 clones, about 81% of them found once; the top ten carry about 8.4%. V usage is TRBV19 and J usage is TRBJ2-1; D is unclear. The material sequenced was peripheral blood. This receptor was identified in a woman in her 70s with acute or convalescent COVID-19. CDR3 loop: CASSPQTNHYNEQFF. CDR3 coding DNA: TGTGCCAGTAGTCCTCAAACTAACCACTACAATGAGCAGTTCTTC.